Sequencing of this T cell receptor (beta chain) was carried out in a study of OX40 agonist ivuxolimab in advanced cancers. Across the whole study: Partial response was recorded in three patients: one hepatocellular carcinoma and two cutaneous melanoma cases.

Trimming cost V 7 bases and J 0 bases, with 13 bases left between them. The CDR3 runs to 15 residues. CDR1 MDHEN and CDR2 SYDVKM come from the germline V gene. The protocol was immunoSEQ multiplex PCR, while the TCRdb copy is restricted to in-frame clones and leaves out a portion. The table has tens of thousands of clones, approximately 88% seen once; the top ten hold roughly an eighth. This specimen consisted of CD4+ or CD8+ T cells sorted from blood, obtained in a trial of the OX40 agonist ivuxolimab. The rearrangement uses TRBV28 and TRBJ2-1; tentatively, D is TRBD1 (6 bases). This sequence originates from an adult with an advanced solid tumor such as melanoma, head and neck, liver or kidney cancer. The CDR3 coding sequence is TGTGCCAGCACCATAACAGGGAGCTCCTACAATGAGCAGTTCTTC. It yields the protein CASTITGSSYNEQFF.